Given below is one T cell receptor (beta chain) in context. As yet, its antigen is unknown. This record comes from a study of response to subunit inactivated influenza vaccine. The study, taken as a whole, reports: There was a suggestion from the authors that each seasonal influenza vaccination recruits few new T cells.

The CDR3 is 12 amino acids. Germline V lookup: CDR1 SGHDT, CDR2 YYEEEE. Trimming removed 0 bases at V and 7 bases at J, with 7 bases between. TCRdb independently ran MiXCR on the RT-PCR reads; one entry per CDR3 protein. The profile shows some 540,000 distinct CDR3 sequences, roughly a quarter of them singletons. These same records also appear under a second study, on T cells expressing NK-cell markers. That report adds: Making the TCR beta cDNA relied on 5'RACE template switching with UMIs. HCMV seropositivity marked seven of the eight sequenced donors; one was seronegative. The dominant NKG2C+ clonotypes represented about 1.0-7.0% of CD8+ T cells in six donors. These clonotypes, the leaders elsewhere, also led the CD3+CD56-NKG2C+ fraction in four donors.

Here the sequenced sample was CD4+ T cells sorted from PBMCs, taken less than 13 days after vaccination. The chain combines TRBV5-6 with TRBJ1-2; D gene unclear. This TCR came from a man aged 50 to 59 who received an inactivated influenza vaccine. The DNA for the CDR3 is TGTGCCAGCAGCTTGGTATTCGCTGGCTACACCTTC. Amino acids: CASSLVFAGYTF. Using reference TRBV5-6 and TRBJ1-2 for the parts outside the CDR3, the full variable domain is DAGVTQSPTHLIKTRGQQVTLRCSPKSGHDTVSWYQQALGQGPQFIFQYYEEEERQRGNFPDRFSGHQFPNYSSELNVNALLLGDSALYLCASSLVFAGYTFGSGTRLTVV.